Below are 12 T cell receptor beta chains sequenced from a single sample in a study of cytomegalovirus exposure and HLA in healthy donors. The study ran its PCR with 60 Vbeta and 13 Jbeta primers. The method was immunoSEQ multiplex PCR; TCRdb's version includes in-frame clones alone and lacks a portion of them. Among about 130,000 clones listed, roughly four fifths were seen once. The material sequenced was PBMCs. The receptors were gathered from a woman aged 40 to 55 in good health and CMV-seropositive.

The chain carries TRBV4-1 and TRBJ2-3; TRBD2 matches 8 bases. V dropped 0 bases and J dropped 4; count of bases not matched to a gene: 15. The germline V gene encodes CDR1 MGHRA and CDR2 YSYEKL. This CDR3 contains 19 residues. CDR3 in DNA: TGCGCCAGCAGCCAAGATCCTCTTGGTGGCGGGGGGCGTGCAGATACGCAGTATTTT. As protein: CASSQDPLGGGGRADTQYF.

The chain links TRBV2 to TRBJ2-7; the D gene is possibly TRBD1 (6 bases). This CDR3 has 14 amino acids. V was clipped by 7 bases and J by 5 bases, with 18 bases between them. Germline V lookup: CDR1 SNHLY, CDR2 FYNNEI. The CDR3: CASNPGQGINEQYF. CDR3 bases: TGTGCCAGCAACCCAGGGCAGGGGATTAACGAGCAGTACTTC.

This clone occurred a few times. The gene calls are TRBV5-1 and TRBJ2-7; 10 nucleotides match TRBD1. The trim removed 3 bases at V and 6 bases at J, leaving 6 bases unmatched. There are 14 residues in the CDR3. Germline loops: CDR1 SGHRS, CDR2 YFSETQ. The CDR3 sequence: CASSWGQGLGEQYF. In DNA, the CDR3 is TGCGCCAGCAGCTGGGGACAGGGGCTCGGCGAGCAGTACTTC.

The chain recombines TRBV7-9 with TRBJ2-3, with 8 nucleotides matching TRBD2. V shed 4 bases and J 4 bases; nucleotides not matched to a gene: 7. The CDR3 sequence is 15 residues long. Germline CDR1 SEHNR, CDR2 FQNEAQ (reference sequence). The CDR3 nucleotides are TGTGCCAGCAGCTGGGGACTAGTAGATTCAGATACGCAGTATTTT. Translated, it gives CASSWGLVDSDTQYF.

V gene TRBV30 combines with J gene TRBJ2-7; 8 bases fit TRBD1. V shed 3 bases, J shed 3 bases, and the junction held 4 bases outside the gene matches. The CDR3 covers 13 residues. Germline assignment: CDR1 GTSNPN and CDR2 SVGIG (reference sequence). CDR3 nucleotides: TGTGCCTGGAGATCGGACAGGGTCTACGAGCAGTACTTC. Protein sequence: CAWRSDRVYEQYF.

The chain links TRBV4-1 to TRBJ2-7; 13 bases are shared with TRBD2. Germline CDR1 is MGHRA and CDR2 is YSYEKL. J was trimmed by 6 bases and V by 0 bases; bases with no gene match: 5. CDR3 length equals 16 residues. CDR3 amino acids: CASSQDPGLAGSEQYF. The CDR3 DNA is TGCGCCAGCAGCCAAGATCCGGGACTAGCGGGAAGCGAGCAGTACTTC.

The chain links TRBV21-1 to TRBJ2-2; the table's D call, TRBD2, has no DNA check behind it. TRBV21-1 is deemed a pseudogene. This CDR3 region has 18 residues. CDR3 DNA sequence: TGTGCCAGCAGCAAAGATCAAGGGCTAGCGGGTCAAAGCGGGGAGCTGTTTTTT. Its protein is CASSKDQGLAGQSGELFF.

The chain couples TRBV6-6 to TRBJ2-1; D is unresolved. Germline V gene lookup returns CDR1 MNHNY and CDR2 SVGAGI (reference sequence). V lost 9 bases to trimming and J lost 3 bases, with 3 bases between them. CDR3 length equals 10 residues. The CDR3 DNA reads TGTGCCAGTCGCTACAATGAGCAGTTCTTC. Amino acid sequence: CASRYNEQFF.

The CDR3 bases are TGCGCCAGCAGCTTGGACGGTCCAGGGGCGAACAACTATGGCTACACCTTC. The encoded protein is CASSLDGPGANNYGYTF. V gene TRBV5-1 combines with J gene TRBJ1-2, with D possibly matching TRBD1 (6 bases). The CDR3 is 17 amino acids. The V end was cut by 0 bases, the J end by 2 bases, with 17 bases between. In germline, CDR1 is SGHRS, CDR2 YFSETQ.

The J gene is TRBJ1-3, the V gene TRBV4-3; possible D gene TRBD1, 6 bases. Germline CDR1 reads LGHNA; CDR2 reads YSLEER. V shed 5 bases and J shed 2 bases, with 7 bases lying between them. The CDR3 runs to 13 residues. Here the CDR3 DNA reads TGCGCCAGCAGCACAGGGACTGGAAACACCATATATTTT. Protein: CASSTGTGNTIYF.

The chain joins TRBV5-1 to TRBJ1-1; D not certain. This CDR3 is 11 amino acids long. From germline, CDR1 is SGHRS and CDR2 YFSETQ. Trimming left V 3 bases short and J 7 bases short, with 7 bases between. The CDR3 region is CASSSQVEAFF. The CDR3 DNA follows: TGCGCCAGCAGCTCACAAGTTGAAGCTTTCTTT.

There are a few counts of this clone. The CDR3 region is CASSPGTGLQETQYF. Written as DNA, the CDR3 is TGTGCCAGCAGTCCCGGGACAGGGCTTCAAGAGACCCAGTACTTC. This chain uses TRBV27 with TRBJ2-5; TRBD1 aligns across 9 bases. CDR3 length: 15 residues. J gave up 2 bases and V 5 bases, and 6 bases lay outside the gene matches. Germline V gene lookup returns CDR1 MNHEY and CDR2 SMNVEV (reference sequence).